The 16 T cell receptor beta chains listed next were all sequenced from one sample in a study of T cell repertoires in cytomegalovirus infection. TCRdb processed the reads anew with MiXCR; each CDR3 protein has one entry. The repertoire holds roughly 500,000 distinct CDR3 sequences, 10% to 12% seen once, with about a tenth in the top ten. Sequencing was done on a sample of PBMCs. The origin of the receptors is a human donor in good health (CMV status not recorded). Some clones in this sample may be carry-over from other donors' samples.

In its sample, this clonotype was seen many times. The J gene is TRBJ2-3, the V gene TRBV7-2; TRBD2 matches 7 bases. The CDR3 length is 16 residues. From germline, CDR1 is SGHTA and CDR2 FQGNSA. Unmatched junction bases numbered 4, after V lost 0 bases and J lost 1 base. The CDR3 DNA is TGTGCCAGCAGCTTAGCCCCGGGACTACGCACAGATACGCAGTATTTT. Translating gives CASSLAPGLRTDTQYF. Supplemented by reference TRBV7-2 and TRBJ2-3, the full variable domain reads GAGVSQSPSNKVTEKGKDVELRCDPISGHTALYWYRQSLGQGLEFLIYFQGNSAPDKSGLPSDRFSAERTGGSVSTLTIQRTQQEDSAVYLCASSLAPGLRTDTQYFGPGTRLTVL.

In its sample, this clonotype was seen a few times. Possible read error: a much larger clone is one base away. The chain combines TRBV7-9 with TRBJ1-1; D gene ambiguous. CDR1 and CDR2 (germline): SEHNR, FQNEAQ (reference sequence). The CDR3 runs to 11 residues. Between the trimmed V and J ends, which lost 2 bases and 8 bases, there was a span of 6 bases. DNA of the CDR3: TGTGCCAGCAGCTTAAGGGTGGAAGCTTTCTTT. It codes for CASSLRVEAFF.

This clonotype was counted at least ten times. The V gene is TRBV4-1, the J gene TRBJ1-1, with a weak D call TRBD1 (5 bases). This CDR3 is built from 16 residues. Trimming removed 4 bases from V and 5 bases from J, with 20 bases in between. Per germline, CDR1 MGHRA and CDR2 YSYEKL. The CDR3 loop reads CASSPSFRGSGTEAFF. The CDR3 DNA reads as TGCGCCAGCAGCCCCTCCTTTAGGGGAAGTGGAACTGAAGCTTTCTTT.

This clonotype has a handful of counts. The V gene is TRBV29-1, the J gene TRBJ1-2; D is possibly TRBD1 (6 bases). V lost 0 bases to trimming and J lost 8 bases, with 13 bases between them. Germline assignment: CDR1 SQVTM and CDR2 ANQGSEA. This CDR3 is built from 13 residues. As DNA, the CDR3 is TGCAGCGTTGAAGACAGGGGAGGAGACGGCTACACCTTC. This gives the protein CSVEDRGGDGYTF. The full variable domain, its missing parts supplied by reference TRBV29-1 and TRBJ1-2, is SAVISQKPSRDICQRGTSLTIQCQVDSQVTMMFWYRQQPGQSLTLIATANQGSEATYESGFVIDKFPISRPNLTFSTLTVSNMSPEDSSIYLCSVEDRGGDGYTFGSGTRLTVV.

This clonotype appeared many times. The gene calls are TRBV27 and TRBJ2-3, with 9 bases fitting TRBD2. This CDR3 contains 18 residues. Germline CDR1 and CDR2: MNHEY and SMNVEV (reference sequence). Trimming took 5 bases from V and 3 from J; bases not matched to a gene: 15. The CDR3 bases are TGTGCCAGCAGTGTGACACCGGGAGCGGGAGGCACAACAGATACGCAGTATTTT. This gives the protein CASSVTPGAGGTTDTQYF.

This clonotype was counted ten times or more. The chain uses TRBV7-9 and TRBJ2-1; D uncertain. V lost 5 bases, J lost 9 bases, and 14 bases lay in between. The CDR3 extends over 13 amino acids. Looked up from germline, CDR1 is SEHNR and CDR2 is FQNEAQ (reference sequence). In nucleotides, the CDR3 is TGTGCCAGCAGCGATTCCCTGGCGCGTGAGCAGTTCTTC. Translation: CASSDSLAREQFF.

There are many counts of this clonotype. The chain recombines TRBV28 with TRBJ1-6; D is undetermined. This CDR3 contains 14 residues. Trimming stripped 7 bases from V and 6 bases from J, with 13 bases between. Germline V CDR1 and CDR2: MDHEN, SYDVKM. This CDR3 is CASTGRRTNSPLHF. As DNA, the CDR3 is TGTGCCAGCACGGGTCGGCGAACTAATTCACCCCTCCACTTT.

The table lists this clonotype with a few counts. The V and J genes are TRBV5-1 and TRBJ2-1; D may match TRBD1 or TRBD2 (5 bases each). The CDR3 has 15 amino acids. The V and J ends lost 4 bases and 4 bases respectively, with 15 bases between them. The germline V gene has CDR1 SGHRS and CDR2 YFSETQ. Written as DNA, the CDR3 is TGCGCCAGCAGCCTCCGGGACCCACTATACAATGAGCAGTTCTTC. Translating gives CASSLRDPLYNEQFF. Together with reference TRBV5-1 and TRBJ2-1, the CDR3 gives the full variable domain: KAGVTQTPRYLIKTRGQQVTLSCSPISGHRSVSWYQQTPGQGLQFLFEYFSETQRNKGNFPGRFSGRQFSNSRSEMNVSTLELGDSALYLCASSLRDPLYNEQFFGPGTRLTVL.

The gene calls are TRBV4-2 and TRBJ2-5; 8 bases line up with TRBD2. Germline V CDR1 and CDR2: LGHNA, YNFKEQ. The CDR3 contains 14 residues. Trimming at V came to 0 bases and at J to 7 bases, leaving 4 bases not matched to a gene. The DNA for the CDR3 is TGTGCCAGCAGCCAAGATGGCGCGGGGGGGACCCAGTACTTC. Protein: CASSQDGAGGTQYF.

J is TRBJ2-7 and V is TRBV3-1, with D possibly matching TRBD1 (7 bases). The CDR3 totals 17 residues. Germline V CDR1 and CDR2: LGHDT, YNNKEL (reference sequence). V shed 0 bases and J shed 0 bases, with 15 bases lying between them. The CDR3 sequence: CASSQELEGALSYEQYF. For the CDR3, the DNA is TGTGCCAGCAGCCAAGAATTGGAGGGGGCCCTCTCCTACGAGCAGTACTTC.

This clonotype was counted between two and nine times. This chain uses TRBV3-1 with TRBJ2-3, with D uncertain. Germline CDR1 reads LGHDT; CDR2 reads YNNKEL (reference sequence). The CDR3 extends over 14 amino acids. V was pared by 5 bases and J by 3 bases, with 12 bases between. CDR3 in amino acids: CASSFVKDTDTQYF. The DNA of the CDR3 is TGTGCCAGCAGCTTCGTTAAAGATACAGATACGCAGTATTTT.

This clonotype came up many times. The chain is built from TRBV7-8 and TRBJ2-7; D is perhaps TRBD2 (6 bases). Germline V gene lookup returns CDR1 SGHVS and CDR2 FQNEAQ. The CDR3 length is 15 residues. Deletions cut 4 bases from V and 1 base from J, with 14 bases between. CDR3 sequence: CASSSGGGVSYEQYF. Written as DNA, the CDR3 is TGTGCCAGCAGCTCCGGTGGCGGGGTTTCCTACGAGCAGTACTTC.

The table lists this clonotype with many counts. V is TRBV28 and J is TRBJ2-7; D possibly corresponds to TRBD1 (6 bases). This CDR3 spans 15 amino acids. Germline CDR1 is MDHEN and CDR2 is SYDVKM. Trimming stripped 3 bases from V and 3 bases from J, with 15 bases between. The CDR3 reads CASSLWTVGFYEQYF. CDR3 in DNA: TGTGCCAGCAGTTTGTGGACAGTTGGTTTCTACGAGCAGTACTTC.

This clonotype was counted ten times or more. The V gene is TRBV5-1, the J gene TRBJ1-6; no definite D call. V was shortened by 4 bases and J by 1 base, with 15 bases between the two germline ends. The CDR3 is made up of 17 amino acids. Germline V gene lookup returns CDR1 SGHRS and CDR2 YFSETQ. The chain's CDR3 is CASSPREAGSYNSPLHF. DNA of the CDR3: TGCGCCAGCAGCCCGCGCGAAGCCGGATCCTATAATTCACCCCTCCACTTT.

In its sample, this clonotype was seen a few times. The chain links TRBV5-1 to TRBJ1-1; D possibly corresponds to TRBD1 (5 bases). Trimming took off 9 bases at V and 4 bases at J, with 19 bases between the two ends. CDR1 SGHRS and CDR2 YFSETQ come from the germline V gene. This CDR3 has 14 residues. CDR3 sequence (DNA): TGCGCCACCCCAGCATCCAGGGAAGGCACTGAAGCTTTCTTT. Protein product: CATPASREGTEAFF. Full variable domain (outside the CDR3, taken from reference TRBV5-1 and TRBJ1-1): KAGVTQTPRYLIKTRGQQVTLSCSPISGHRSVSWYQQTPGQGLQFLFEYFSETQRNKGNFPGRFSGRQFSNSRSEMNVSTLELGDSALYLCATPASREGTEAFFGQGTRLTVV.

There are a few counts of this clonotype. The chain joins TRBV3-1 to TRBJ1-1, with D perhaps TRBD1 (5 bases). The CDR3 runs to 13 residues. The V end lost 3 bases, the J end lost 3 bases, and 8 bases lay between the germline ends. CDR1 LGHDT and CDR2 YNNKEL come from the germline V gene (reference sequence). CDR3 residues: CASSQLGHTEAFF. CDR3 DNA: TGTGCCAGCAGCCAGCTGGGGCACACTGAAGCTTTCTTT.